The 9 T cell receptor beta chains in this list originate from one sample, sequenced in a study of post-analysis software for immune sequencing data. The study, taken as a whole, reports: Four to six TRBV segments (TRBV5-6, TRBV5-1 and TRBV20-1 among them) occurred more frequently in patients than in controls.

cDNA libraries of TCR beta carried unique molecular identifiers. TCRdb ran MiXCR on the PCR reads and lists one entry per CDR3 protein. Among about 260,000 distinct CDR3 sequences, less than 40% were seen once, and the ten largest hold around 4.8%. These receptors are not linked to any known antigen. Sequencing was carried out using blood. The receptor source for this set is a girl under 18 with multiple sclerosis.

Many counts were recorded for this clonotype. J is TRBJ2-2 and V is TRBV29-1; D is unclear. Per the germline V gene, CDR1 is SQVTM and CDR2 is ANQGSEA. This CDR3 is built from 11 residues. Trimming left V 5 bases short and J 7 bases short, with 8 bases between. DNA of the CDR3: TGCAGCGTTTATGACGGCGGGGAGCTGTTTTTT. Amino acids: CSVYDGGELFF.

Points on this clonotype: An end of the junction does not agree with germline; a read error may underlie this. V usage is TRBV12-5 and J usage is TRBJ2-5, with D hard to call. The J call may not be correct, given that the DNA end is closer to TRBJ2-7. This CDR3 comprises 16 residues. In germline, CDR1 is LGHNT, CDR2 FRNRAP. CDR3 coding DNA: TGTGTTAGTGCCAACCGTGGTTTAGGGCATACCTACGAGCAGTACTTC. This gives the protein CVSANRGLGHTYEQYF.

This clonotype was picked up many times. The genes are TRBV2 and TRBJ2-1, with D possibly TRBD2 on 5 matching bases. Trimming removed 4 bases from V and 11 bases from J, with 12 bases in between. CDR3 length: 12 amino acids. The V gene's germline CDR1 is SNHLY and CDR2 FYNNEI. The CDR3: CASSANGEKQFF. The CDR3 DNA sequence: TGTGCCAGCAGTGCGAATGGGGAGAAGCAGTTCTTC.

Remarks on this clonotype: One junction end disagrees with the germline gene, perhaps due to a read error. The chain has TRBV11-2 and TRBJ2-7; TRBD2 is a possible D gene (6 bases). Germline lookup yields CDR1 SGHAT and CDR2 FQNNGV. The CDR3 contains 13 residues. The CDR3 sequence: CVSSLGDSYGQYF. Here the CDR3 DNA reads TGTGTCAGCAGCTTGGGGGACTCCTACGGGCAGTACTTC.

As to this clonotype: A clone one base away is much larger, so this may be a read error. The V gene is TRBV4-1, the J gene TRBJ1-2, with D tentatively TRBD1 (6 bases). The V gene's germline CDR1 is MGHRA and CDR2 YSYEKL. CDR3 length: 15 amino acids. CDR3 nucleotide sequence: TGCGCCAACAGCCAAGAAAGGACAGTGAACTATGGCTACACCTTC. Amino acids: CANSQERTVNYGYTF.

This clonotype was seen a few times. The chain has TRBV28 and TRBJ1-1; TRBD1 matches 8 bases. The CDR3 is 13 residues long. Germline trimming cut 3 bases from V and 5 bases from J; bases unmatched to any gene: 2. CDR1 is MDHEN and CDR2 is SYDVKM in the germline V gene. In nucleotides, the CDR3 is TGTGCCAGCAGTTTCCAGGGGGCTACTGAAGCTTTCTTT. This sequence encodes CASSFQGATEAFF.

V is TRBV20-1 and J is TRBJ2-7; D is ambiguous. From germline, CDR1 is DFQATT and CDR2 SNEGSKA (reference sequence). The CDR3 is 11 amino acids. The germline V and J ends were trimmed by 3 bases and 5 bases, with 8 bases remaining between them. This chain's CDR3 is CSARGSHEQYF. The CDR3 bases are TGCAGTGCTAGGGGGTCCCACGAGCAGTACTTC.

The V call is TRBV24-1, the J call TRBJ2-1; D may be TRBD1 (5 bases). With 5 bases removed from V and 7 bases from J, the gap between germline ends came to 20 bases. CDR1 is KGHDR and CDR2 is SFDVKD in the germline V gene. The CDR3 covers 16 residues. The CDR3 sequence: CATSGVRRGKVNEQFF. The DNA for the CDR3 is TGTGCCACCAGTGGTGTACGAAGGGGAAAGGTTAATGAGCAGTTCTTC.

This clonotype has a count of ten or more. V is TRBV7-2 and J is TRBJ2-1; 9 bases map to TRBD2. The length of the CDR3 is 15 residues. After removal of 7 bases from V and 9 bases from J, the junction contained 13 bases not matched to a gene. The V gene's germline CDR1 is SGHTA and CDR2 FQGNSA. CDR3 in amino acids: CASKAGGRAAGEQFF. Here the CDR3 DNA reads TGTGCCAGCAAGGCCGGCGGGAGGGCGGCCGGTGAGCAGTTCTTC.